These 18 T cell receptor beta chains were all obtained from the same sample, sequenced in a study of blood T cell repertoires in COVID-19. Using immunoSEQ multiplex PCR, the repertoire was profiled, and TCRdb retains in-frame clones only, with some absent. The data contain about 380,000 clones, around 89% of them singletons. Sequencing input: PBMCs or T cells enriched from blood (not recorded which). These receptors originate from a woman younger than 35 who had recovered from COVID-19.

The CDR3 DNA follows: TGTGCCAGCAGTCCCGGGACAGGGAGAGAGCCCCAGCATTTT. It translates to CASSPGTGREPQHF. The V gene is TRBV6-4, the J gene TRBJ1-5; TRBD1 matches at 9 bases. J gave up 8 bases and V 5 bases, and 7 bases lay outside the gene matches. Germline assignment: CDR1 MRHNA and CDR2 SNTAGT. The CDR3 has 14 residues.

This chain joins TRBV7-3 and TRBJ1-1, with D tentatively TRBD1 (5 bases). With 5 bases removed from V and 0 bases from J, the gap between germline ends came to 13 bases. The germline CDR1 and CDR2 sequences are SGHTA and FQGTGA. The CDR3 is 15 amino acids. The CDR3 sequence: CASSQRGHMNTEAFF. CDR3 nucleotide sequence: TGTGCCAGCAGCCAAAGGGGCCACATGAACACTGAAGCTTTCTTT.

V gene TRBV4-3 combines with J gene TRBJ1-2, with 7 bases that match TRBD1. Germline values: CDR1 LGHNA, CDR2 YSLEER. Trimming cost V 2 bases and J 4 bases; bases outside gene matches: 4. CDR3 size: 14 residues. CDR3 residues: CASSQTGVGYGYTF. DNA of the CDR3: TGCGCCAGCAGCCAAACAGGGGTGGGCTATGGCTACACCTTC.

The chain is built from TRBV27 and TRBJ2-2, with a weak D call TRBD1 (5 bases). CDR3 size: 15 residues. Germline CDR1 is MNHEY and CDR2 is SMNVEV (reference sequence). V shed 4 bases and J shed 3 bases, with 12 bases lying between them. CDR3: CASSSPLGDTGELFF. CDR3 bases: TGTGCCAGCAGTTCACCGCTAGGGGACACCGGGGAGCTGTTTTTT.

V is TRBV12-5 and J is TRBJ2-3; 9 bases are a match to TRBD2. The CDR3 length is 15 residues. Germline loops: CDR1 LGHNT, CDR2 FRNRAP. V lost 5 bases and J lost 3; bases outside the gene matches: 6. CDR3 nucleotide sequence: TGTGCTAGTGGTGTAGCGGGGGCCTCTACAGATACGCAGTATTTT. Translated, it gives CASGVAGASTDTQYF.

This clone was seen once. The chain recombines TRBV11-2 with TRBJ1-1, with 9 bases matching TRBD1. Germline V gene data show CDR1 as SGHAT and CDR2 as FQNNGV. This CDR3 has 17 amino acids. The trim removed 1 base at V and 3 bases at J, leaving 9 bases unmatched. CDR3 amino acids: CASSLAPSTGGYTEAFF. As DNA, the CDR3 is TGTGCCAGCAGCTTAGCCCCTTCGACAGGGGGATACACTGAAGCTTTCTTT.

This rearrangement joins TRBV5-4 to TRBJ1-1, with D perhaps TRBD1 (6 bases). Germline values: CDR1 SGHNT, CDR2 YYREEE (reference sequence). The CDR3 totals 15 residues. V gave up 3 bases and J gave up 1 base, with 13 bases separating them. The CDR3 DNA follows: TGTGCCAGCAGCTATCCAGGGGAGACGAACACTGAAGCTTTCTTT. Residues: CASSYPGETNTEAFF.

The table lists this clone with a few counts. The chain combines TRBV2 with TRBJ1-5; D is undetermined. The germline V gene encodes CDR1 SNHLY and CDR2 FYNNEI. V lost 7 bases, J lost 1 base, and 11 bases lay in between. CDR3 length equals 14 residues. DNA for the CDR3: TGTGCCAGCACGCAGACTGAGAGCAATCAGCCCCAGCATTTT. Protein: CASTQTESNQPQHF.

Worth noting for this clone: An end of the junction does not agree with germline; a read error may underlie this. This chain links TRBV2 with TRBJ2-7; TRBD2 matches 7 bases. The CDR3 length is 13 residues. The germline gives CDR1 SNHLY, CDR2 FYNNEI. DNA of the CDR3: TGTGCTAGCACGGCTAGCGGTTCCTACGAGCAGTACTTC. The encoded protein is CASTASGSYEQYF.

The V call is TRBV7-2, the J call TRBJ2-5; weak D call: TRBD2 (5 bases). Deletions cut 3 bases from V and 5 bases from J, with 10 bases between. This CDR3 is 13 amino acids long. Germline values: CDR1 SGHTA, CDR2 FQGNSA. This CDR3 is CASSFEGWETQYF. DNA of the CDR3: TGTGCCAGCAGCTTTGAGGGTTGGGAGACCCAGTACTTC.

V is TRBV30 and J is TRBJ2-5; the match to TRBD1 covers 7 bases. CDR3 length: 14 amino acids. The germline V gene encodes CDR1 GTSNPN and CDR2 SVGIG (reference sequence). With V trimmed by 6 bases and J by 5 bases, 12 bases remained unmatched. CDR3 DNA: TGTGCCTGCCAGATAGGGGGCATGCTGGAGACCCAGTACTTC. Protein: CACQIGGMLETQYF. Full variable domain (outside the CDR3, taken from reference TRBV30 and TRBJ2-5): SQTIHQWPATLVQPVGSPLSLECTVEGTSNPNLYWYRQAAGRGLQLLFYSVGIGQISSEVPQNLSASRPQDRQFILSSKKLLLSDSGFYLCACQIGGMLETQYFGPGTRLLVL.

This clone came up a few times. This chain joins TRBV19 and TRBJ1-2; tentatively, D is TRBD1 (5 bases). The V end lost 4 bases, the J end lost 8 bases, and 11 bases lay between the germline ends. The CDR3 totals 12 residues. CDR1 LNHDA and CDR2 SQIVND come from the germline V gene (reference sequence). The CDR3, as DNA: TGTGCCAGTAGTACCAGGGTTAGAGGCTACACCTTC. Translated: CASSTRVRGYTF.

The chain uses TRBV5-1 and TRBJ2-7; 10 nucleotides line up with TRBD1. The CDR3 runs 14 residues. The ends lost 0 bases at V and 5 bases at J; junction bases unmatched: 2. The germline V gene has CDR1 SGHRS and CDR2 YFSETQ. CDR3 nucleotide sequence: TGCGCCAGCAGCTTGGAGACAGGGGGCCACGAGCAGTACTTC. It codes for CASSLETGGHEQYF.

CDR3 sequence (DNA): TGTGCCAGCAGCGCCCGGACAGGGGGCTATGGCTACACCTTC. Protein sequence: CASSARTGGYGYTF. This chain connects TRBV5-5 to TRBJ1-2; 10 nucleotides line up with TRBD1. V lost 4 bases, J lost 4 bases, and 4 bases stayed unmatched. Germline V gives CDR1 SGHKS, CDR2 YYEKEE (reference sequence). This CDR3 region has 14 residues.

The rearrangement joins TRBV7-3 to TRBJ1-6, with 9 bases fitting TRBD1. CDR3 length: 14 amino acids. CDR1 SGHTA and CDR2 FQGTGA come from the germline V gene. The V segment lost 5 bases and the J segment 9 bases; nucleotides outside the gene matches: 5. The CDR3 DNA is TGTGCCAGCAGCACGGGACAGGGTAGTTCACCCCTCCACTTT. Translation gives CASSTGQGSSPLHF.

V gene TRBV9 combines with J gene TRBJ1-6; 11 bases fit TRBD1. The germline V gene has CDR1 SGDLS and CDR2 YYNGEE. The CDR3 totals 18 residues. The junction had 10 bases not matched to a gene; V was cut back by 3 bases and J by 5 bases. Here the CDR3 DNA reads TGTGCCAGCAGCGGGACAGGGGGCCTCCAATCGAATAATTCACCCCTCCACTTT. Its translation is CASSGTGGLQSNNSPLHF. Filled out from reference TRBV9 and TRBJ1-6, the complete variable domain reads DSGVTQTPKHLITATGQRVTLRCSPRSGDLSVYWYQQSLDQGLQFLIQYYNGEERAKGNILERFSAQQFPDLHSELNLSSLELGDSALYFCASSGTGGLQSNNSPLHFGNGTRLTVT.

This clone was detected only once. The rearrangement uses TRBV7-9 and TRBJ1-2; 11 bases agree with TRBD1. The CDR3 totals 17 residues. With V trimmed by 5 bases and J by 1 base, 9 bases remained unmatched. CDR1 and CDR2 from the germline V gene are SEHNR and FQNEAQ (reference sequence). The CDR3 region is CASSQTRDRGGNYGYTF. CDR3 coding DNA: TGTGCCAGCAGCCAAACCCGGGACAGGGGGGGTAACTATGGCTACACCTTC.

This rearrangement joins TRBV6-1 to TRBJ2-3; 11 bases are a match to TRBD2. The CDR3 is 15 amino acids. CDR1 MNHNS and CDR2 SASEGT come from the germline V gene. V gave up 4 bases and J gave up 5 bases; unmatched junction bases: 5. The CDR3 DNA reads as TGTGCCAGCAGTGTAGCGGGGGGGGTGAGAGATACGCAGTATTTT. Amino acids: CASSVAGGVRDTQYF.